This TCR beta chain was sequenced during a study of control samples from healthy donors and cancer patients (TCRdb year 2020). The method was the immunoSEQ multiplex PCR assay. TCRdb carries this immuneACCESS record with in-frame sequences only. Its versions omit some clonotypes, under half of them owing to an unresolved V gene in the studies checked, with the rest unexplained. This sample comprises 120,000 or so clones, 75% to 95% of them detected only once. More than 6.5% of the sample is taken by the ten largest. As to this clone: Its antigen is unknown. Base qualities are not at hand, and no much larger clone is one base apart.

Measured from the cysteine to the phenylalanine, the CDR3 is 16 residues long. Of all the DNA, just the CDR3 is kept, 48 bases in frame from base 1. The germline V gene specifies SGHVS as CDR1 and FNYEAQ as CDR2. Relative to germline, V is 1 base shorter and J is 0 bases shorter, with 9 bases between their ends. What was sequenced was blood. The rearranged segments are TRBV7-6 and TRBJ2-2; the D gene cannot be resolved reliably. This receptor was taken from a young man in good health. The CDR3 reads CASSLVKPSNTGELFF. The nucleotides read TGTGCCAGCAGCTTAGTTAAACCGTCGAACACCGGGGAGCTGTTTTTT.